The following is a T cell receptor (beta chain) sequence with its context. Its specific antigen is unknown. No base qualities exist here, and no much larger clone lies one base off it. The immunoSEQ Assay, a bias-controlled multiplex PCR, was used to amplify TCRbeta CDR3 regions from genomic DNA. As for how the authors treated the data: Within the assay, amplification of reference gene primers was used to estimate how many nucleated cells each sample contained. Sequence reads were collapsed and filtered to measure the absolute abundance of every unique TCRbeta CDR3 rearrangement. Productive Simpson clonality was computed per sample as the square root of Simpson's diversity index over productive rearrangements. This immuneACCESS table, as held by TCRdb, lists in-frame sequences with V and J called but not all clones. Of the missing ones, under half trace to an unresolved V gene in checked studies; the others have no known cause. The V and J calls and clone size come from that table; D and trimming were worked out from the DNA. The sample includes 200,000 or so clones, with 84% observed a single time. The ten largest clones take up more than 9% of the sample.

From the cysteine up to the phenylalanine, the CDR3 has a length of 14 residues. Only the CDR3 part of the read is kept: 42 bases, read in frame from the first base. As encoded in the germline V gene, CDR1 is SGHRS while CDR2 is YFSETQ. V lost 2 bases and J lost 6 bases, and the count of bases not matched to a germline gene is 1. The data are from a study of blood T cell repertoires in COVID-19 (dated by TCRdb to 2020 to 2021). For the wider study: Samples covering the acute and convalescent phases of COVID-19 were provided by collaborators in the United States, Italy and Spain. A de-identified subject ID, COVID-19 status, age in years and sex were almost always included in the sample metadata. The prospective study material was composed of cDNA or gDNA derived from T cells, B-cell-depleted T cells, or PBMCs. HLA class I and class II types, where available, came from metadata supplied by the sample provider rather than from assay-based typing. The samples were drawn from the first 160 participants of the ongoing ImmuneRACE study and from 950 to 1,500 subjects provided by 6 global collaborators. Deeply sampled blood TCRbeta repertoires from subjects exposed to, actively infected with, or recovered from COVID-19 were included in the dataset. The repertoires were made available in a free public database intended to serve as a resource for research on the immune response to SARS-CoV-2. What the research found in general, with its limitations: How much clinical and demographic metadata was included differed by source and by participant, and the metadata was provided uncurated.

At one collaborating source in Seattle, patients were enrolled during active infection and were followed longitudinally through the course of disease. Each collaborating institution followed its own protocols to collect whole blood in K2EDTA tubes. For TCRbeta analysis, collaborators shipped samples as frozen whole blood, isolated PBMCs, or DNA extracted from either of those sample types. This sequence originates from an elderly woman with COVID-19, enrolled during active disease. The specimen was peripheral blood. The chain couples TRBV5-1 to TRBJ2-2, and 10 junction bases match TRBD1. The CDR3 sequence is CASSFGQGAGELFF. The DNA reads TGCGCCAGCAGCTTTGGACAGGGGGCCGGGGAGCTGTTTTTT.